Below are 6 T cell receptor beta chains sequenced from a single sample in a study of blood T cell repertoires in COVID-19. Data came from immunoSEQ multiplex PCR; TCRdb stores just in-frame clones and leaves some out. The sample includes 100,000 or so clones, 90% to 95% of them seen just once. The material sequenced was peripheral blood. All receptors come from a man aged 45-65 years with active COVID-19.

CDR3 loop: CASSRLAGGYYEQYV. CDR3 in DNA: TGCGCCAGCAGTCGGTTAGCGGGAGGGTACTACGAGCAGTACGTC. J is TRBJ2-7 and V is TRBV23-1; TRBD2 aligns across 11 bases. TRBV23-1 is known as an ORF, though its function is uncertain. CDR3 length: 15 residues. After removal of 4 bases from V and 3 bases from J, the junction contained 5 bases not matched to a gene.

This sequence joins TRBV2 and TRBJ2-2; TRBD2 aligns across 9 bases. The CDR3 has 15 amino acids. V gave up 8 bases and J gave up 0 bases; unmatched junction bases: 4. Germline assignment: CDR1 SNHLY and CDR2 FYNNEI. CDR3: CASRLAGPNTGELFF. CDR3 coding DNA: TGTGCCAGCCGCCTAGCGGGGCCGAACACCGGGGAGCTGTTTTTT.

V and J are TRBV7-8 and TRBJ2-4, with D possibly matching TRBD2 (5 bases). Trimming removed 3 bases at V and 7 bases at J, with 13 bases between. The CDR3 totals 14 residues. CDR1 SGHVS and CDR2 FQNEAQ come from the germline V gene. Written as DNA, the CDR3 is TGTGCCAGCAGCTTTCCGGGGTTGGGTAACATTCAGTACTTC. This translates into CASSFPGLGNIQYF.

The CDR3 loop reads CASSGREIDEQFF. CDR3 DNA sequence: TGTGCCAGCAGTGGGCGGGAGATCGATGAGCAGTTCTTC. This sequence joins TRBV12-3 or TRBV12-4 and TRBJ2-1; 7 nucleotides align to TRBD2. The CDR3 is made up of 13 amino acids. After removal of 5 bases from V and 8 bases from J, the junction contained 6 bases not matched to a gene.

The chain links TRBV14 to TRBJ2-1; D may be TRBD2 (6 bases). Germline CDR1 is SGHDN and CDR2 is FVKESK. Trimming cost V 3 bases and J 4 bases, with 13 bases left between them. The CDR3 is made up of 15 amino acids. This CDR3 reads CASSQTLTSYNEQFF. For the CDR3, the DNA is TGTGCCAGCAGCCAGACCCTGACTAGTTACAATGAGCAGTTCTTC.

V and J are TRBV18 and TRBJ2-2; 7 bases fit TRBD1. The CDR3 has 15 amino acids. Germline lookup yields CDR1 KGHSH and CDR2 LQKENI. Trimming removed 4 bases from V and 1 base from J; junction bases left unmatched: 3. The CDR3, as DNA: TGTGCCAGCTCACAACGACAGGGGAACACCGGGGAGCTGTTTTTT. Its protein product is CASSQRQGNTGELFF.